Below, one TCR beta chain is given with its context. The target antigen is unknown. Treatment here: 19 received Ad26.COV2.S at low or high dose, single or two shots; five or six received placebo; per-sample allocation not given. It was on day 63 after the first vaccine or placebo injection that samples were taken. These data are taken from a study of Ad26.COV2.S vaccination and SARS-CoV-2 variants. Study details: Ad26.COV2.S given intramuscularly, once or twice 56 days apart. Broader study findings: Those who received the vaccine showed greater spike-specific TCR breadth than those given placebo.

Germline assignment: CDR1 LGHNA and CDR2 YNFKEQ. The length of the CDR3 is 15 residues. Trimming pared 1 base from V and 1 base from J, leaving 11 bases between. Assay: immunoSEQ multiplex PCR; the TCRdb copy retains only in-frame clones and omits some. This table has over 250,000 clones, about 87% appearing once. The sample consisted of peripheral blood, taken in a trial of Ad26.COV2.S vaccine versus placebo. The genes are TRBV4-2 and TRBJ2-7; D possibly corresponds to TRBD2 (6 bases). This TCR came from a person aged 18-60 years who received the Ad26.COV2.S COVID-19 vaccine or a placebo. This chain's CDR3 is CASSQGRDLSYEQYF. In DNA, the CDR3 is TGTGCCAGCAGCCAAGGGCGGGATCTGTCCTACGAGCAGTACTTC.